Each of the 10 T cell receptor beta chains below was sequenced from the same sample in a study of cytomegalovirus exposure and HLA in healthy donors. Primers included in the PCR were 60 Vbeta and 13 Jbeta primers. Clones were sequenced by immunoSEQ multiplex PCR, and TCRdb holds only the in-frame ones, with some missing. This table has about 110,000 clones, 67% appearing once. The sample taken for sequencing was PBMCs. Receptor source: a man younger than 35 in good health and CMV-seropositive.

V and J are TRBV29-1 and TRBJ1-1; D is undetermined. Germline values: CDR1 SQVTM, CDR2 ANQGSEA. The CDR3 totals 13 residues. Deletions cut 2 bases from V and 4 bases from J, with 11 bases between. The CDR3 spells CSVEREGRTEAFF. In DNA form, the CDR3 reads TGCAGCGTTGAAAGGGAGGGTCGCACTGAAGCTTTCTTT.

The CDR3 nucleotides are TGTGCCAGTAGGGCGGGGAGGGCAAATCACGAGCAGTTCTTC. This gives the protein CASRAGRANHEQFF. The rearrangement links TRBV28 to TRBJ2-1, with 7 bases that match TRBD2. J gave up 10 bases and V 9 bases, and 15 bases lay outside the gene matches. CDR1 MDHEN and CDR2 SYDVKM come from the germline V gene. The CDR3 consists of 14 residues.

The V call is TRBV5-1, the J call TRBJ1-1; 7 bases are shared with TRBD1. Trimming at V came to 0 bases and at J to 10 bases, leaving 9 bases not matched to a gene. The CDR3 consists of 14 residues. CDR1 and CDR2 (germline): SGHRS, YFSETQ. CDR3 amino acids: CASSLESGGQVAFF. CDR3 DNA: TGCGCCAGCAGCTTGGAGTCGGGCGGACAGGTAGCTTTCTTT.

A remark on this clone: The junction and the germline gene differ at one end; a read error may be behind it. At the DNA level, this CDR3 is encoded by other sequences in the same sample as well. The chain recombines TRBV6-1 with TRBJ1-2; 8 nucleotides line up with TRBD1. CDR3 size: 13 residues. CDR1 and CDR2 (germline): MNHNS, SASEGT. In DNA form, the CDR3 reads TGTGCCAGCAGCCTGACAGGGGTCTATGGTTACACCTTC. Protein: CASSLTGVYGYTF.

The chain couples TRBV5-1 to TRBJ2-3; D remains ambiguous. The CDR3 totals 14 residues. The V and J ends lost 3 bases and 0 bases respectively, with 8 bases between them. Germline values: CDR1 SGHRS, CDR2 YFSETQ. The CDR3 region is CASSYIPSTDTQYF. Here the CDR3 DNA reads TGCGCCAGCAGCTACATTCCGAGCACAGATACGCAGTATTTT.

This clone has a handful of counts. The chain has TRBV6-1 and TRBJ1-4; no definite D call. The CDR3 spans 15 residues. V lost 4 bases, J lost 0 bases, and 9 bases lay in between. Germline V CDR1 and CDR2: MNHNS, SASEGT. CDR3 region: CASSATGATNEKLFF. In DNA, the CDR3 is TGTGCCAGCAGTGCGACCGGAGCAACTAATGAAAAACTGTTTTTT.

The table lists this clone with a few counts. CDR3 region: CATTGAVEAFF. As DNA, the CDR3 is TGTGCCACCACAGGGGCCGTTGAAGCTTTCTTT. The rearrangement joins TRBV6-6 to TRBJ1-1; 7 nucleotides match TRBD1. CDR1 and CDR2 from the germline V gene are MNHNY and SVGAGI (reference sequence). The CDR3 is made up of 11 amino acids. V dropped 10 bases and J dropped 7; count of bases not matched to a gene: 6.

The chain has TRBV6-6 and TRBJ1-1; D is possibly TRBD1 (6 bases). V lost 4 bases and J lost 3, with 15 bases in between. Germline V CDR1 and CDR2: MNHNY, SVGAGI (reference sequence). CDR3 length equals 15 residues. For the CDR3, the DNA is TGTGCCAGCAGTTTCCAAAGGGGGTCCTACACTGAAGCTTTCTTT. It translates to CASSFQRGSYTEAFF.

CDR3 nucleotide sequence: TGCGCCAGCAGCTTGATACTACGTACTAGCGGGAGCACAGATACGCAGTATTTT. It is translated as CASSLILRTSGSTDTQYF. V is TRBV5-1 and J is TRBJ2-3; 9 bases align to TRBD2. V gave up 1 base and J gave up 0 bases; unmatched junction bases: 9. This CDR3 is 18 amino acids long. Germline CDR1 SGHRS, CDR2 YFSETQ.

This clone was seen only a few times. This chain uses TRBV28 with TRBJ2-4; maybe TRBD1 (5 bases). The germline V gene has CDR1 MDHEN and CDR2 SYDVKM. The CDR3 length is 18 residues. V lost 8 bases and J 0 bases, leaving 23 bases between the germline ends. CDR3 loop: CASGFQFDSDIAKNIQYF. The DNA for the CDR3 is TGTGCCAGCGGGTTTCAATTTGACAGTGACATAGCCAAAAACATTCAGTACTTC. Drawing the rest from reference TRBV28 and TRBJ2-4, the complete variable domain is DVKVTQSSRYLVKRTGEKVFLECVQDMDHENMFWYRQDPGLGLRLIYFSYDVKMKEKGDIPEGYSVSREKKERFSLILESASTNQTSMYLCASGFQFDSDIAKNIQYFGAGTRLSVL.